Reported below is one T cell receptor (beta chain). What it binds is unknown. The CDR3 covers 19 residues. TCRdb re-called the 5' RACE reads and catalogs CDR3 proteins one per entry, DNA excluded. Its table records 330,000 or so distinct CDR3 sequences. These data are taken from a study of monozygotic twins with inflammatory bowel disease. Findings and caveats of the study: Using the inverse Simpson index, IBD patients had lower TCRbeta diversity than healthy co-twins.

The chain carries TRBV12-3 or TRBV12-4 and TRBJ2-1; TCRdb indicates TRBD2, and absent DNA this call remains unverified. This clonotype was sampled from a human donor with ulcerative colitis or Crohn's disease, or a healthy co-twin of an affected twin (not recorded which). Material for sequencing was blood. This CDR3 reads CASSARGLAGGPGHNEQFF.